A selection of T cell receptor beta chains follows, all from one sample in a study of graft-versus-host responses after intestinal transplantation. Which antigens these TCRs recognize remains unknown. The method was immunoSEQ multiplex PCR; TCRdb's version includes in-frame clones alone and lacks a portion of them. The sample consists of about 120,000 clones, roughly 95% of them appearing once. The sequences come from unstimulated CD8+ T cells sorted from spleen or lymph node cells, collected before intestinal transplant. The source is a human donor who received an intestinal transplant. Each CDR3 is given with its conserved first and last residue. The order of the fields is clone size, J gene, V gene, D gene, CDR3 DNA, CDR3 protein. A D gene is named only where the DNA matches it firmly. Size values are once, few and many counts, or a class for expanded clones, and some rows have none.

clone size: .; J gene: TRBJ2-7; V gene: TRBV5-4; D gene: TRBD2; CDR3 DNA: TGTGCCAGCAGCGATTCGGGCAGCGGGACCTACGAGCAGTACTTC; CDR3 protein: CASSDSGSGTYEQYF
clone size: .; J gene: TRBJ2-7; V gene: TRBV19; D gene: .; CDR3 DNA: TGTGCCAGTAGTATTTGGCTAGGAAGCTCCTACGAGCAGTACTTC; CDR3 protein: CASSIWLGSSYEQYF
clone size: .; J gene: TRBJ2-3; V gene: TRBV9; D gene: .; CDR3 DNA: TGTGCCAGCAGCGTAGCCCCACGTTGGATGGATACGCAGTATTTT; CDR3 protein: CASSVAPRWMDTQYF
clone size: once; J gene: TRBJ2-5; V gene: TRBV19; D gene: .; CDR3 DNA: TGTGCCAGTAGTATGGTGCCACTACAAGAGACCCAGTACTTC; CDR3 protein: CASSMVPLQETQYF
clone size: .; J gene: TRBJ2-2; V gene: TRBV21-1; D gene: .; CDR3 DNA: TGTGCCAGCAGCAAATTGGGGCGTGGAACCGGGGAGCTGTTTTTT; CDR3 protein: CASSKLGRGTGELFF
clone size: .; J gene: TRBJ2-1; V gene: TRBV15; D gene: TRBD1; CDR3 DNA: TGTGCCACCAGCATAGACAGGGGGAATGAGCAGTTCTTC; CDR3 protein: CATSIDRGNEQFF
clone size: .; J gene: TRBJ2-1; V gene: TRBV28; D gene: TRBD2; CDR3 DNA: TGTGCCAGCAGTTTATGGGGGGAGGGCGTCAATGAGCAGTTCTTC; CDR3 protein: CASSLWGEGVNEQFF
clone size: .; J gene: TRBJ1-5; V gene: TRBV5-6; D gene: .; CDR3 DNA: TGTGCCAGCAGCTTTGGGGTGGTTGCTCAGCCCCAGCATTTT; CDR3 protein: CASSFGVVAQPQHF
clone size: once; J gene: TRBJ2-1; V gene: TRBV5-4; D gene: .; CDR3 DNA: TGTGCCAGCAGCTTGGTCCCTACGGGAGTTTGTGACAATGAGCAGTTCTTC; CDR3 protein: CASSLVPTGVCDNEQFF
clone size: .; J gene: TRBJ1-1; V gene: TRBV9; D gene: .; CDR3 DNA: TGTGCCAGCAGCGGACTTACAGGAGAAGCTTTCTTT; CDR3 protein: CASSGLTGEAFF
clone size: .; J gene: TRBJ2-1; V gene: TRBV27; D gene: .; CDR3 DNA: TGTGCCAGCAGTTTATCGACGGGGAGTCCCTACAATGAGCAGTTCTTC; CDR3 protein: CASSLSTGSPYNEQFF
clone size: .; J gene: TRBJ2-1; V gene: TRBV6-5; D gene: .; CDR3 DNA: TGTGCCAGCAGTTACTCGGGGCAGCAATACAATGAGCAGTTCTTC; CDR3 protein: CASSYSGQQYNEQFF
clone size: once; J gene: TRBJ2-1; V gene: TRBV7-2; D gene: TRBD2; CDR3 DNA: TGTGCCAGCAGCTCCGTTATAGCGGGAGGGGTAAACGATGAGCAGTTCTTC; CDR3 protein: CASSSVIAGGVNDEQFF
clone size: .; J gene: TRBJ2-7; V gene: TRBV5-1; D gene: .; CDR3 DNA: TGCGCCAGCAGCTTGCAACCCTCCTACGAGCAGTACTTC; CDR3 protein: CASSLQPSYEQYF
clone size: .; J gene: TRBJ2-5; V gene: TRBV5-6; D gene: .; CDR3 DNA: TGTGCCAGCAGCTCATCCGAAGACATACTCCAAGAGACCCAGTACTTC; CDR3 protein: CASSSSEDILQETQYF
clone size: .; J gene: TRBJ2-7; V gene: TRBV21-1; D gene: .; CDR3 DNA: TGTGCCAGCAGCCGCGAATGCGTGGCCGGCGACAGGAATTTACTGGGGGAGCAGTACTTC; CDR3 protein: CASSRECVAGDRNLLGEQYF